The rows below give T cell receptor beta chains drawn from one sample of a study of blood T cell repertoires in COVID-19. Using immunoSEQ multiplex PCR, the repertoire was profiled, and TCRdb retains in-frame clones only, with some absent. The data show about 130,000 clones, roughly 91% seen once. Input material: peripheral blood. These receptors all stem from a man aged 50-60 years with active or convalescent COVID-19. Each CDR3 is given with its conserved first and last residue. D genes are given only for firm matches.

>TRBD2|TRBV5-1
CASSLAGLAVLTGNEQFF
>-|TRBV28
CASSNRDSPLHF
>TRBD1|TRBV2
CASRQGYEQFF
>TRBD2|TRBV6-2/TRBV6-3
CASSYLGFGLAGENEQFF
>-|TRBV6-5
CASLGHLDGTQYF
>-|TRBV7-9
CASSSRGEQYF
>TRBD1|TRBV7-8
CASIWDRITGELFF
>TRBD1|TRBV10-3
CAISERDSNFYNSPLHF
>-|TRBV3-1/TRBV3-2
CASSQGAMVGYTF
>TRBD2|TRBV29-1
CSVGRDLQETQYF
>TRBD1|TRBV7-6
CASSHGDRADEKLFF
>-|TRBV19
CASSTRNTGELFF
>-|TRBV30
CAWSRRGLETQYF
>-|TRBV4-3
CASSRGAGNTEAFF
>TRBD1|TRBV7-9
CASSLDRGFQETQYF
>-|TRBV12-5
CASGQNTGELFF
>TRBD1|TRBV6-5
CASSSRGDYNSPLHF
>TRBD1|TRBV11-2
CASSNWDRASGNTIYF
>-|TRBV28
CASQFTRDKRTLFF
>-|TRBV30
CAWSDQTGNTIYF
>TRBD1|TRBV27
CASSLGTGGSGNEQFF
>TRBD2|TRBV24-1
CATSDLGLAGINEQFF